These 27 T cell receptor beta chains share one sample of origin, sequenced in a study of blood T cell repertoires in COVID-19. Method: immunoSEQ multiplex PCR; TCRdb's copy keeps in-frame clones and lacks some. The table shows more than 80,000 clones, with roughly 85% occurring only once. Sequencing was performed on peripheral blood. The receptors stem from a human donor in a cohort sampled during active COVID-19.

V and J are TRBV10-2 and TRBJ2-5, with 9 bases fitting TRBD1. Germline V gene data show CDR1 as WSHSY and CDR2 as SAAADI. Germline trimming cut 8 bases from V and 5 bases from J; bases unmatched to any gene: 6. The CDR3 has 13 amino acids. The CDR3, as DNA: TGCGCCAGCGGGGGACAGGGTGCGGAGACCCAGTACTTC. As protein: CASGGQGAETQYF.

The chain joins TRBV10-2 to TRBJ1-1; D is perhaps TRBD1 (6 bases). Germline V gene lookup returns CDR1 WSHSY and CDR2 SAAADI. CDR3 size: 12 residues. With 6 bases removed from V and 6 bases from J, the gap between germline ends came to 11 bases. Written as DNA, the CDR3 is TGCGCCAGCAGCGGGGGGCAGCCTGAAGCTTTCTTT. Translating it yields CASSGGQPEAFF.

This chain joins TRBV7-8 and TRBJ2-7, with TRBD2 as a possible D gene (5 bases). This CDR3 is 14 amino acids long. V was clipped by 6 bases and J by 5 bases, with 17 bases between them. From germline, CDR1 is SGHVS and CDR2 FQNEAQ. The CDR3 spells CASRPREWENEQYF. The CDR3, as DNA: TGTGCCAGCAGACCGCGTGAGTGGGAGAACGAGCAGTACTTC.

The chain is built from TRBV3-1 (or the pseudogene TRBV3-2) and TRBJ2-1; 11 bases are shared with TRBD2. This CDR3 is built from 17 residues. Germline CDR1 and CDR2: LGHDT and YNNKEL (reference sequence). Trimming took 4 bases from V and 4 from J; bases not matched to a gene: 9. The CDR3 region has the DNA TGTGCCAGCAGCCGCAAGTCGGGACTAGCGGTTTACAATGAGCAGTTCTTC. This encodes CASSRKSGLAVYNEQFF.

The rearrangement links TRBV28 to TRBJ1-5; weak D call: TRBD1 (6 bases). The CDR3 is made up of 14 amino acids. Germline CDR1 reads MDHEN; CDR2 reads SYDVKM. Trimming pared 2 bases from V and 7 bases from J, leaving 12 bases between. The CDR3 reads CASSLGQSGQPQHF. The CDR3 DNA sequence: TGTGCCAGCAGTTTAGGACAGAGTGGACAGCCCCAGCATTTT.

This clone was counted a few times. The V gene is TRBV7-9, the J gene TRBJ1-2; 9 bases line up with TRBD1. CDR1 is SEHNR, CDR2 FQNEAQ, per germline (reference sequence). Unmatched junction bases numbered 4, after V lost 1 base and J lost 4 bases. This CDR3 spans 15 amino acids. The CDR3 spells CASSLVGQGIYGYTF. CDR3 DNA: TGTGCCAGCAGCTTAGTCGGACAGGGGATCTATGGCTACACCTTC.

The chain recombines TRBV27 with TRBJ2-2; the match to TRBD1 covers 7 bases. Germline V gives CDR1 MNHEY, CDR2 SMNVEV (reference sequence). CDR3 size: 16 residues. With 6 bases clipped from V and 5 bases from J, the junction kept 12 bases outside the gene matches. For the CDR3, the DNA is TGTGCCAGCAGGGCAGGACGGGACAGTAAAACCGGGGAGCTGTTTTTT. Its protein product is CASRAGRDSKTGELFF.

The V gene is TRBV15, the J gene TRBJ2-7; 7 nucleotides match TRBD1. The CDR3 covers 17 residues. Germline trimming cut 1 base from V and 1 base from J; bases unmatched to any gene: 10. Germline assignment: CDR1 LNHNV and CDR2 YYDKDF (reference sequence). CDR3 amino acids: CATSRGFPGQRSYEQYF. The CDR3 coding sequence is TGTGCCACCAGCAGAGGCTTTCCGGGACAGAGGTCCTACGAGCAGTACTTC.

The chain recombines TRBV18 with TRBJ2-5; 9 bases fit TRBD1. This CDR3 spans 15 amino acids. The germline V gene encodes CDR1 KGHSH and CDR2 LQKENI. V was pared by 3 bases and J by 5 bases, with 7 bases of the junction left unmatched. CDR3 sequence (DNA): TGTGCCAGCTCACCTCGGACAGGGGAAGGCGAGACCCAGTACTTC. This encodes CASSPRTGEGETQYF.

This chain links TRBV15 with TRBJ2-2, with 7 bases lining up with TRBD2. Looked up from germline, CDR1 is LNHNV and CDR2 is YYDKDF (reference sequence). The CDR3 length is 13 residues. With V trimmed by 8 bases and J by 5 bases, 5 bases remained unmatched. In nucleotides, the CDR3 is TGTGCCACCTCTGGGCGGGAGACCGGGGAGCTGTTTTTT. The encoded protein is CATSGRETGELFF.

Comment on this clone: The identical CDR3 is also encoded by other nucleotide sequences in the sample. This chain links TRBV2 with TRBJ1-3, with D possibly being TRBD1 (6 bases). From germline, CDR1 is SNHLY and CDR2 FYNNEI. With 3 bases removed from V and 4 bases from J, the gap between germline ends came to 10 bases. This CDR3 has 14 amino acids. CDR3 residues: CASSERTVGNTIYF. CDR3 coding DNA: TGTGCCAGCAGTGAGAGGACAGTCGGAAACACCATATATTTT. Variable domain in full (rest from reference TRBV2 and TRBJ1-3): EPEVTQTPSHQVTQMGQEVILRCVPISNHLYFYWYRQILGQKVEFLVSFYNNEISEKSEIFDDQFSVERPDGSNFTLKIRSTKLEDSAMYFCASSERTVGNTIYFGEGSWLTVV.

The genes are TRBV15 and TRBJ2-5; TRBD2 matches 7 bases. The V segment lost 0 bases and the J segment 9 bases; nucleotides outside the gene matches: 13. This CDR3 region has 16 residues. From germline, CDR1 is LNHNV and CDR2 YYDKDF (reference sequence). The CDR3 sequence: CATSRDLGGSEPAQYF. The DNA of the CDR3 is TGTGCCACCAGCAGAGATCTCGGCGGGAGTGAGCCGGCCCAGTACTTC.

V usage is TRBV28 and J usage is TRBJ1-5, with 10 positions matching TRBD1. J gave up 3 bases and V 7 bases, and 9 bases lay outside the gene matches. Germline V lookup: CDR1 MDHEN, CDR2 SYDVKM. This CDR3 region has 16 residues. In nucleotides, the CDR3 is TGTGCCAGCAACCTACCGGGACAGGGGAACAATCAGCCCCAGCATTTT. Amino acid sequence: CASNLPGQGNNQPQHF.

The V gene is TRBV12-3 or TRBV12-4, the J gene TRBJ1-2, with TRBD1 as a possible D gene (5 bases). CDR3 length: 12 residues. V lost 4 bases and J 6 bases, leaving 9 bases between the germline ends. CDR3 bases: TGTGCCAGCAGTTCAGGGTATAATGGCTACACCTTC. It is translated as CASSSGYNGYTF.

This sequence joins TRBV11-3 and TRBJ2-1, with TRBD2 as a possible D gene (6 bases). The CDR3 has 11 residues. The V gene's germline CDR1 is SGHNT and CDR2 YENEEA. V gave up 3 bases and J gave up 10 bases, with 7 bases separating them. For the CDR3, the DNA is TGTGCCAGCAGCTTCGGGGGAGAGCAGTTCTTC. It codes for CASSFGGEQFF.

V usage is TRBV7-9 and J usage is TRBJ1-1; 10 nucleotides agree with TRBD1. Germline trimming cut 8 bases from V and 4 bases from J; bases unmatched to any gene: 10. CDR3 length: 15 residues. Looked up from germline, CDR1 is SEHNR and CDR2 is FQNEAQ (reference sequence). The CDR3 spells CASAPGTGASTEAFF. CDR3 DNA sequence: TGTGCCAGCGCGCCCGGGACAGGGGCTTCCACTGAAGCTTTCTTT.

This chain joins TRBV28 and TRBJ1-2; perhaps TRBD1 as D (5 bases). The V gene lost 7 bases and the J gene lost 4 bases, with 13 bases spanning the gap. Germline loops: CDR1 MDHEN, CDR2 SYDVKM. The CDR3 spans 13 residues. Here the CDR3 DNA reads TGTGCCAGCAATCTAATAGACAGCTATGGCTACACCTTC. It codes for CASNLIDSYGYTF.

The gene calls are TRBV5-6 and TRBJ2-1, with 8 bases lining up with TRBD1. Per the germline V gene, CDR1 is SGHDT and CDR2 is YYEEEE. This CDR3 has 15 amino acids. V shed 1 base, J shed 5 bases, and the junction held 5 bases outside the gene matches. CDR3 protein: CASSLKQGANNEQFF. CDR3 DNA sequence: TGTGCCAGCAGCTTGAAGCAGGGGGCTAACAATGAGCAGTTCTTC.

The chain has TRBV19 and TRBJ2-7; 10 bases are shared with TRBD1. Germline-derived CDR1 and CDR2 are LNHDA and SQIVND (reference sequence). This CDR3 comprises 13 residues. The trim removed 5 bases at V and 4 bases at J, leaving 2 bases unmatched. The CDR3 nucleotides read TGTGCCAGTAGTCCGGACAGGGGGTACGAGCAGTACTTC. This translates into CASSPDRGYEQYF.

This clone was seen only a few times. V is TRBV5-1 and J is TRBJ1-1, with a tentative D call TRBD1 (5 bases). Germline CDR1 SGHRS, CDR2 YFSETQ. Trimming cost V 0 bases and J 1 base, with 16 bases left between them. The CDR3 sequence is 17 residues long. For the CDR3, the DNA is TGCGCCAGCAGCTTGGGGGCAAATACAGGTGGGAACACTGAAGCTTTCTTT. It is translated as CASSLGANTGGNTEAFF. Using reference TRBV5-1 and TRBJ1-1 for the parts outside the CDR3, the full variable domain is KAGVTQTPRYLIKTRGQQVTLSCSPISGHRSVSWYQQTPGQGLQFLFEYFSETQRNKGNFPGRFSGRQFSNSRSEMNVSTLELGDSALYLCASSLGANTGGNTEAFFGQGTRLTVV.

This chain joins TRBV7-9 and TRBJ2-3; D is unresolved. V gave up 5 bases and J gave up 5 bases, with 11 bases separating them. The CDR3 contains 13 residues. Germline CDR1 reads SEHNR; CDR2 reads FQNEAQ (reference sequence). CDR3 in amino acids: CASSPPSGDTQYF. In DNA form, the CDR3 reads TGTGCCAGCAGCCCACCTAGTGGAGATACGCAGTATTTT.

This clone was detected a few times. The genes are TRBV7-9 and TRBJ1-1; D possibly corresponds to TRBD1 (5 bases). The CDR3 totals 15 residues. V lost 5 bases and J 0 bases, leaving 13 bases between the germline ends. CDR1 is SEHNR, CDR2 FQNEAQ, per germline (reference sequence). The CDR3 nucleotides are TGTGCCAGCAGCCCCCAGGGTCGGATGAACACTGAAGCTTTCTTT. Translation: CASSPQGRMNTEAFF.

In the case of this clone: This may be a read error, as it is one base from a much larger clone. Different DNA sequences within this sample yield the same CDR3. The chain couples TRBV3-1 (or the pseudogene TRBV3-2) to TRBJ2-6, with D maybe TRBD1 (5 bases). Germline CDR1 is LGHDT and CDR2 is YNNKEL (reference sequence). The CDR3 runs 15 residues. Trimming shortened V by 1 base and J by 1 base, and 5 bases separated the two germline ends. CDR3 in DNA: TGTGCCAGCAGCCAAGGACAGTCTGGGGCCAACGTCCTGACTTTC. Its protein product is CASSQGQSGANVLTF.

V and J are TRBV18 and TRBJ2-7; tentatively, D is TRBD2 (5 bases). The CDR3 is 17 residues long. CDR1 KGHSH and CDR2 LQKENI come from the germline V gene. V was clipped by 0 bases and J by 0 bases, with 15 bases between them. The CDR3 DNA reads TGTGCCAGCTCACCACCGTCGTCTCAGCGGTACTCCTACGAGCAGTACTTC. This sequence encodes CASSPPSSQRYSYEQYF.

The gene calls are TRBV7-8 and TRBJ2-7; 7 nucleotides agree with TRBD1. The CDR3 is 13 amino acids. Germline V gene sequence: CDR1 SGHVS, CDR2 FQNEAQ. Unmatched junction bases numbered 6, after V lost 6 bases and J lost 4 bases. The CDR3 nucleotides are TGTGCCAGCAGTCTTACAGGGGCGTACGAGCAGTACTTC. Its protein product is CASSLTGAYEQYF.

The rearrangement links TRBV28 to TRBJ2-7; possible D gene TRBD2, 7 bases. V lost 6 bases to trimming and J lost 3 bases, with 18 bases between them. Per the germline V gene, CDR1 is MDHEN and CDR2 is SYDVKM. The CDR3 covers 15 residues. CDR3 sequence reads: CASRPGGGSLYEQYF. In DNA form, the CDR3 reads TGTGCCAGCAGGCCGGGGGGCGGGAGTCTCTACGAGCAGTACTTC.

The V gene is TRBV18, the J gene TRBJ2-7; tentative D call: TRBD1 (6 bases). The germline V and J ends were trimmed by 5 bases and 4 bases, with 12 bases remaining between them. The CDR3 runs to 13 residues. CDR1 is KGHSH and CDR2 is LQKENI in the germline V gene. CDR3 DNA sequence: TGTGCCAGCTCAACCGACAGGAGATACGAGCAGTACTTC. The encoded protein is CASSTDRRYEQYF.